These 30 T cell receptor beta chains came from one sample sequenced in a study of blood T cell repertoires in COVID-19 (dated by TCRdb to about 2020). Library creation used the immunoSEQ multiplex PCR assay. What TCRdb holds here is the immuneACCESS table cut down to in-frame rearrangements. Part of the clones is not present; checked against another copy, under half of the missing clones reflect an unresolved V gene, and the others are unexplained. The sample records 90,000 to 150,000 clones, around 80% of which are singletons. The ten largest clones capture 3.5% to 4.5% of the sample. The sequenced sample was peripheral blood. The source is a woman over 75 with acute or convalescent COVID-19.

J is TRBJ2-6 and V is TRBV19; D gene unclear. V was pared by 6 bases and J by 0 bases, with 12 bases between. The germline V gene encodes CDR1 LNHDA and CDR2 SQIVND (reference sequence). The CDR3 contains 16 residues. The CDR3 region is CASRMTPSSGANVLTF. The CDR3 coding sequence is TGTGCCAGTAGAATGACACCGAGCTCTGGGGCCAACGTCCTGACTTTC.

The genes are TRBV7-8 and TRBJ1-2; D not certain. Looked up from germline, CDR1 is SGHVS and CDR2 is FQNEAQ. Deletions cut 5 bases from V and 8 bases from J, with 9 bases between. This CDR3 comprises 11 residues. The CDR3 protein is CASSTWYGYTF. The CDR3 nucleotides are TGTGCCAGCAGCACATGGTACGGCTACACCTTC. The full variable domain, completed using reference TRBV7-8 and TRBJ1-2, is GAGVSQSPRYKVAKRGQDVALRCDPISGHVSLFWYQQALGQGPEFLTYFQNEAQLDKSGLPSDRFFAERPEGSVSTLKIQRTQQEDSAVYLCASSTWYGYTFGSGTRLTVV.

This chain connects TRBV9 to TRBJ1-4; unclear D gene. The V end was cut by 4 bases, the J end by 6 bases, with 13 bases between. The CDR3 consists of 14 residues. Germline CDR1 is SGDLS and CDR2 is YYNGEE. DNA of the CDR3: TGTGCCAGCAGCACAAAGTCCGCCGATGAAAAACTGTTTTTT. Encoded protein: CASSTKSADEKLFF. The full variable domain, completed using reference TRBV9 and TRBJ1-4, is DSGVTQTPKHLITATGQRVTLRCSPRSGDLSVYWYQQSLDQGLQFLIQYYNGEERAKGNILERFSAQQFPDLHSELNLSSLELGDSALYFCASSTKSADEKLFFGSGTQLSVL.

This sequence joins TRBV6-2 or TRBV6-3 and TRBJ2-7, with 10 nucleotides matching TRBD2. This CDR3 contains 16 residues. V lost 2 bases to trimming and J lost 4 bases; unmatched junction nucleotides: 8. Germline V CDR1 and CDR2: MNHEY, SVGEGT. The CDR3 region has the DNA TGTGCCAGCAGTTACCCGGGACTAGCGAGAGGGTACGAGCAGTACTTC. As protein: CASSYPGLARGYEQYF.

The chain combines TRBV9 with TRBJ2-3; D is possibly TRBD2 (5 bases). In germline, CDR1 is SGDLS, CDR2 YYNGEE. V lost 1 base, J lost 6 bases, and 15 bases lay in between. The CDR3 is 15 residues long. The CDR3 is CASSVRRATVDTQYF. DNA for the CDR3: TGTGCCAGCAGCGTACGGCGGGCCACGGTGGATACGCAGTATTTT.

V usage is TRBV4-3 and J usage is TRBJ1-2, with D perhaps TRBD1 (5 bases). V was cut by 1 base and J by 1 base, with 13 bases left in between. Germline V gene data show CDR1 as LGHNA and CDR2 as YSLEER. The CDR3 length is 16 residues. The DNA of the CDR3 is TGCGCCAGCAGCCAAGTAGACAGAGAAATTAACTATGGCTACACCTTC. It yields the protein CASSQVDREINYGYTF.

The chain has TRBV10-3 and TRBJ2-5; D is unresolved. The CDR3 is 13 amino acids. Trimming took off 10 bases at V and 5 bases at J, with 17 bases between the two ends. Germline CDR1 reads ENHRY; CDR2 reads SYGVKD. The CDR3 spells CATRSPGVETQYF. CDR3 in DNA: TGTGCCACCAGATCCCCTGGAGTGGAGACCCAGTACTTC.

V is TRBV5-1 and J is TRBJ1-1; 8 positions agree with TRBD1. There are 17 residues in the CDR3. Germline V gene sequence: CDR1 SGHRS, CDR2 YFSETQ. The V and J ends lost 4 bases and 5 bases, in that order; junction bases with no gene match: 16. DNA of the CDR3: TGCGCCAGCAGCCTCGGACAGGGAGGAGGGCTTTGGACTGAAGCTTTCTTT. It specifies CASSLGQGGGLWTEAFF.

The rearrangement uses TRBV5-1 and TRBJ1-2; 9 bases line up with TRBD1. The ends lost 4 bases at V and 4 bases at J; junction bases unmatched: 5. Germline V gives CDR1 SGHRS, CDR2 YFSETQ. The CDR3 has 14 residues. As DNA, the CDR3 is TGCGCCAGCAGCGTACAGGGGGCGGCCTATGGCTACACCTTC. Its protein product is CASSVQGAAYGYTF.

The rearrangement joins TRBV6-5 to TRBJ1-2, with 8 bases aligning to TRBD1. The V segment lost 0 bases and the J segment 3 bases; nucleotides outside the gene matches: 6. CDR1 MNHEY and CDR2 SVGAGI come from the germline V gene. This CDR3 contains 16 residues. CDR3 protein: CASSYSYRGSDYGYTF. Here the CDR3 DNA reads TGTGCCAGCAGTTACTCCTACAGGGGGTCCGACTATGGCTACACCTTC.

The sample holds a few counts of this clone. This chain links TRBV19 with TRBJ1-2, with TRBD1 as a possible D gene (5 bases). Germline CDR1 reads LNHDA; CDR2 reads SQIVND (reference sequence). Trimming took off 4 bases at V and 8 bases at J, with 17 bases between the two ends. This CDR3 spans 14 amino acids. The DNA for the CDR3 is TGTGCCAGTAGTAGGGGGGTCAACGAGTTGGGCTACACCTTC. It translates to CASSRGVNELGYTF.

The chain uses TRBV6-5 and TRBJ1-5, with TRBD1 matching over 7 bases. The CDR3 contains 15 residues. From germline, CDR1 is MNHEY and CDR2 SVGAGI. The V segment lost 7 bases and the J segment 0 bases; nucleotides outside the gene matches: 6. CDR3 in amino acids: CASTETGVSNQPQHF. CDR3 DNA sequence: TGTGCCAGCACCGAAACAGGGGTTAGCAATCAGCCCCAGCATTTT.

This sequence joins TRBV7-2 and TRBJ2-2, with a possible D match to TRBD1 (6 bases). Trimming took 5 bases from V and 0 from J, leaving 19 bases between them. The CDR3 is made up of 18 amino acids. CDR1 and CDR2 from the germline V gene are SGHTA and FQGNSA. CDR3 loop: CASSLESTGYANTGELFF. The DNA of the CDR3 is TGTGCCAGCAGCCTAGAATCGACAGGTTACGCGAACACCGGGGAGCTGTTTTTT.

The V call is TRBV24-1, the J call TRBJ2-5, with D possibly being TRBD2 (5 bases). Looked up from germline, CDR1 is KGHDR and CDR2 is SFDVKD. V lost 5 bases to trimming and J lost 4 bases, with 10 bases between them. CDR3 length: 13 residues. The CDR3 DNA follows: TGTGCCACCAGTGCCTCCGGGGTAGAGACCCAGTACTTC. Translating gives CATSASGVETQYF.

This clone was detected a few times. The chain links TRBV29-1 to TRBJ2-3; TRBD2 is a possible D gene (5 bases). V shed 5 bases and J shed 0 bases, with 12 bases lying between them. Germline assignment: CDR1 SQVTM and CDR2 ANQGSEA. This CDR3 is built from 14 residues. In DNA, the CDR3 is TGCAGCGTTACGGGGATTTCAAGCACAGATACGCAGTATTTT. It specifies CSVTGISSTDTQYF.

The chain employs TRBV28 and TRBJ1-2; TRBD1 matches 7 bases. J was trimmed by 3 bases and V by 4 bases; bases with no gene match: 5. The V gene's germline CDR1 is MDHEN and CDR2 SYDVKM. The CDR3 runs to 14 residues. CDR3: CASSSRQGYYGYTF. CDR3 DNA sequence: TGTGCCAGCAGTTCCCGACAGGGCTACTATGGCTACACCTTC.

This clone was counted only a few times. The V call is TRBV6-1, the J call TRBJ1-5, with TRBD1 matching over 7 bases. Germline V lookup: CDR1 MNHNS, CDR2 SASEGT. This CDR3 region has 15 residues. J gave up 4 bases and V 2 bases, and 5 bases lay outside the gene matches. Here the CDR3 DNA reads TGTGCCAGCAGTGAACGACAGGGTGGAAATCAGCCCCAGCATTTT. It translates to CASSERQGGNQPQHF.

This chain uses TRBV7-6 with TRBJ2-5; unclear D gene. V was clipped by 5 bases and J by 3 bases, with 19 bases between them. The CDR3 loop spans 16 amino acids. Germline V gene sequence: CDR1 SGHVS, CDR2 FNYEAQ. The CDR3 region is CASSLSTRTIKETQYF. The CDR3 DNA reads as TGTGCCAGCAGCCTTAGCACCAGAACGATCAAAGAGACCCAGTACTTC.

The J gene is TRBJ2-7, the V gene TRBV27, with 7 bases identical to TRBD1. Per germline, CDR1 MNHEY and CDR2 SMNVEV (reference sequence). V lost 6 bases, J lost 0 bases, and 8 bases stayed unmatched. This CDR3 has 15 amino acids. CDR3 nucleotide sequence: TGTGCCAGCAGCCGACAGGGACACGTCTCCTACGAGCAGTACTTC. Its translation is CASSRQGHVSYEQYF.

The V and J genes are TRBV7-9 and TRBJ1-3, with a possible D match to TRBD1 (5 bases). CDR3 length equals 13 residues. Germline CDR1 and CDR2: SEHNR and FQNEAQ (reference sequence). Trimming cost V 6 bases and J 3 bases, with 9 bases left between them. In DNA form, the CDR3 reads TGTGCCAGCAGAAGGGGAGGTGGAAACACCATATATTTT. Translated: CASRRGGGNTIYF.

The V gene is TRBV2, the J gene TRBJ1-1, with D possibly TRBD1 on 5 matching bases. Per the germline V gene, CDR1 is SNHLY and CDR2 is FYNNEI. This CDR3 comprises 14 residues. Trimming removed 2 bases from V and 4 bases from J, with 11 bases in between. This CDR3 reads CASSERGESTEAFF. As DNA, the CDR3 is TGTGCCAGCAGTGAACGGGGGGAAAGCACTGAAGCTTTCTTT.

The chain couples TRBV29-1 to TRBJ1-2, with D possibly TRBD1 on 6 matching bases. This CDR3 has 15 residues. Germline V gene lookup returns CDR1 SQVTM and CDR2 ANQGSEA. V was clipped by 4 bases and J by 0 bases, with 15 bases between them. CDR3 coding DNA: TGCAGCGTTGCCCTTACAGGGATATCTAACTATGGCTACACCTTC. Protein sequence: CSVALTGISNYGYTF.

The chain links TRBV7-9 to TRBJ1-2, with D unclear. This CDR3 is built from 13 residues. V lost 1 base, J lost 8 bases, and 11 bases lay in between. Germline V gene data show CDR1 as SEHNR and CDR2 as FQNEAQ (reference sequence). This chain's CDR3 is CASSLGFTFGYTF. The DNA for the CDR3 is TGTGCCAGCAGCTTAGGGTTTACATTCGGCTACACCTTC. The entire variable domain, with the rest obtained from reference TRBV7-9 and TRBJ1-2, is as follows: DTGVSQNPRHKITKRGQNVTFRCDPISEHNRLYWYRQTLGQGPEFLTYFQNEAQLEKSRLLSDRFSAERPKGSFSTLEIQRTEQGDSAMYLCASSLGFTFGYTFGSGTRLTVV.

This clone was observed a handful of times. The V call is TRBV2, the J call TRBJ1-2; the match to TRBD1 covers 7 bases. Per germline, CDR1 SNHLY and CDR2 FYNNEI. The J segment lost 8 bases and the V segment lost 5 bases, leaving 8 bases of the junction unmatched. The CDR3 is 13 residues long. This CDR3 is CASSSLVTGGYTF. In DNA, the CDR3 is TGTGCCAGCAGTTCGCTCGTGACAGGGGGCTACACCTTC.

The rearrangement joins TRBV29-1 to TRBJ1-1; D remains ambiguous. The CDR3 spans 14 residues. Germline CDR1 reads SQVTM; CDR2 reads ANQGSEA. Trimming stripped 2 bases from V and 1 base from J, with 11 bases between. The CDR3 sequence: CSVEWASANTEAFF. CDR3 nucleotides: TGCAGCGTTGAATGGGCCTCAGCGAACACTGAAGCTTTCTTT.

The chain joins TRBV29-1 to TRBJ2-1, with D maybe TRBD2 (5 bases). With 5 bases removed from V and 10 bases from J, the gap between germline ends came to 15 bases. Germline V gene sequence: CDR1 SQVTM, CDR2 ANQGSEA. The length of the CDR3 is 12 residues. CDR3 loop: CSVRVNSGEQFF. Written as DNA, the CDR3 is TGCAGCGTTAGGGTAAACTCGGGAGAGCAGTTCTTC.

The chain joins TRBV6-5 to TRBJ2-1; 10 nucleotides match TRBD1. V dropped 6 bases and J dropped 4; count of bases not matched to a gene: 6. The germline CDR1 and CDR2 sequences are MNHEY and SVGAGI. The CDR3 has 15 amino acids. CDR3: CASSPDRGGYNEQFF. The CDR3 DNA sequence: TGTGCCAGCAGCCCGGACAGGGGGGGATACAATGAGCAGTTCTTC.

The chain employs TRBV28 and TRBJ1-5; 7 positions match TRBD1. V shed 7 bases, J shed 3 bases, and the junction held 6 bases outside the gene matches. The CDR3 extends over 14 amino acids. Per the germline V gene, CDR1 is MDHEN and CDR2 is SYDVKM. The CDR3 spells CASTSTGYNQPQHF. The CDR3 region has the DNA TGTGCCAGCACGTCGACAGGGTACAATCAGCCCCAGCATTTT.

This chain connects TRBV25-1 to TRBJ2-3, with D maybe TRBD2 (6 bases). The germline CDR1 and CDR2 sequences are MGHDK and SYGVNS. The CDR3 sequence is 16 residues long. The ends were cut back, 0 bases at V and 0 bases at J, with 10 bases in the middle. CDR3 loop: CASSEYTSPSTDTQYF. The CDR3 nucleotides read TGTGCCAGCAGTGAATATACTAGCCCTAGCACAGATACGCAGTATTTT.

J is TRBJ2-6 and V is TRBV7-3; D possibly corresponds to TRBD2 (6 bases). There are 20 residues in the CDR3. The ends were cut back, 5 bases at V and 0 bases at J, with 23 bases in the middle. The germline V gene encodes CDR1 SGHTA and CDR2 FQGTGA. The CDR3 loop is CASSPTLGGRQSSGANVLTF. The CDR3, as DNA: TGTGCCAGCAGCCCCACCCTAGGAGGGCGACAAAGCTCTGGGGCCAACGTCCTGACTTTC.